Listed here are 4 T cell receptor beta chains from one sample, sequenced in a study of shared clonotypes between healthy human individuals. The assay was immunoSEQ multiplex PCR, and TCRdb's table has in-frame clones only and misses some. The table records roughly 2.4 million clones, almost 96% of them present only once. The sample comprised naive CD4+ T cells sorted from blood. Subset described: CD45RA+ positively selected. These receptors originate from a man aged 18 to 29 in good health.

The V and J genes are TRBV4-3 and TRBJ2-7; 11 bases line up with TRBD1. The V and J ends lost 0 bases and 4 bases, in that order; junction bases with no gene match: 5. CDR1 and CDR2 from the germline V gene are LGHNA and YSLEER. The CDR3 has 16 residues. The CDR3 protein is CASSQDRTGGAYEQYF. The CDR3 nucleotides read TGCGCCAGCAGCCAAGACCGGACAGGGGGCGCGTACGAGCAGTACTTC.

The chain joins TRBV5-6 to TRBJ2-7; 7 bases map to TRBD2. Per the germline V gene, CDR1 is SGHDT and CDR2 is YYEEEE. V lost 5 bases, J lost 4 bases, and 9 bases stayed unmatched. This CDR3 has 14 amino acids. CDR3 region: CASRPQGGRYEQYF. The CDR3 bases are TGTGCCAGCAGACCGCAAGGCGGGAGATACGAGCAGTACTTC. Variable domain in full (rest from reference TRBV5-6 and TRBJ2-7): DAGVTQSPTHLIKTRGQQVTLRCSPKSGHDTVSWYQQALGQGPQFIFQYYEEEERQRGNFPDRFSGHQFPNYSSELNVNALLLGDSALYLCASRPQGGRYEQYFGPGTRLTVT.

CDR3 DNA: TGTGCCAGCAGTCACCTTGCGTCCGGGGAGCTGTTTTTT. It encodes CASSHLASGELFF. V is TRBV6-6 and J is TRBJ2-2; D is uncertain. Between the trimmed V and J ends, which lost 5 bases and 6 bases, there was a span of 10 bases. There are 13 residues in the CDR3. Germline assignment: CDR1 MNHNY and CDR2 SVGAGI (reference sequence).

This clone was observed once. The chain has TRBV6-5 and TRBJ1-6; D may be TRBD1 (5 bases). V lost 7 bases to trimming and J lost 9 bases, with 19 bases between them. Looked up from germline, CDR1 is MNHEY and CDR2 is SVGAGI. This CDR3 comprises 15 residues. For the CDR3, the DNA is TGTGCCAGCACCAGGACGGTGGGCGGGGGTTCACCCCTCCACTTT. Its protein is CASTRTVGGGSPLHF.